This T cell receptor beta chain stems from a study of T cell responses to AZD1222 COVID-19 vaccine. Whole-study context: Pooled samples include second doses given at about 4 or 12 weeks.

For this clone: Its antigen remains unknown.

Study-wide findings and caveats: Spike regions recognized by vaccine-associated CD4 TCRs spanned the protein, led by 160-218 and 743-854. Two AZD1222 doses significantly raised spike-specific TCR breadth and depth over controls.

Assay used: immunoSEQ multiplex PCR; TCRdb lists only in-frame clones, some missing. In the table there are tens of thousands of clones, 83% of which are singletons. Trimming stripped 3 bases from V and 11 bases from J, with 8 bases between. CDR1 and CDR2 (germline): MDHEN, SYDVKM. This CDR3 has 11 residues. This specimen was peripheral blood, taken on day 0 of AZD1222 vaccination. The receptor was derived from an adult in good health. The chain employs TRBV28 and TRBJ1-3; unclear D gene. CDR3 residues: CASSLGSAIYF. The CDR3 bases are TGTGCCAGCAGTTTGGGGTCTGCCATATATTTT. Full variable domain (missing parts from reference TRBV28 and TRBJ1-3): DVKVTQSSRYLVKRTGEKVFLECVQDMDHENMFWYRQDPGLGLRLIYFSYDVKMKEKGDIPEGYSVSREKKERFSLILESASTNQTSMYLCASSLGSAIYFGEGSWLTVV.